This TCR beta chain was observed in a study of early T cells in non-severe SARS-CoV-2 infection. Study-wide context: Sequencing used unsorted whole-blood bulk RNA, so chains lack pairing.

This clonotype has just a few counts. Attachment of unique molecular identifiers to individual cDNA molecules was performed. TCRdb called the 5' RACE reads again in MiXCR, with one record for every CDR3 protein. The sample records tens of thousands of distinct CDR3 sequences, around 15% being singletons. The CDR3 covers 16 residues. V was pared by 5 bases and J by 2 bases, with 9 bases of the junction left unmatched. Per the germline V gene, CDR1 is LGHNA and CDR2 is YNFKEQ. Sequenced input: whole blood. The chain combines TRBV4-2 with TRBJ2-1; 7 positions match TRBD2. The sequence derives from an adult who was a healthcare worker with PCR-confirmed SARS-CoV-2 infection or an uninfected control (not recorded which). CDR3 DNA: TGTGCCAGCAGCTACCTAGACAGCGGGGCCTACAATGAGCAGTTCTTC. It is translated as CASSYLDSGAYNEQFF.